The 14 T cell receptor beta chains presented below share a single source sample, sequenced in a study of human thymus T cells. Produced via immunoSEQ multiplex PCR; TCRdb's table is partial and in-frame only. This sample has tens of thousands of clones, with 90% to 95% found just once. Sequencing used blood. These receptors all come from a boy under two years old with a congenital heart defect but otherwise immunologically healthy.

The chain combines TRBV28 with TRBJ1-2, with D maybe TRBD1 (5 bases). CDR1 is MDHEN, CDR2 SYDVKM, per germline. This CDR3 spans 12 amino acids. Trimming shortened V by 5 bases and J by 4 bases, and 8 bases separated the two germline ends. The CDR3 nucleotides are TGTGCCAGCAGTGTGGGACGCTATGGCTACACCTTC. Amino acid sequence: CASSVGRYGYTF.

J is TRBJ2-7 and V is TRBV5-1, with TRBD1 as a possible D gene (6 bases). The CDR3 totals 13 residues. CDR1 is SGHRS and CDR2 is YFSETQ in the germline V gene. V gave up 5 bases and J gave up 9 bases, with 18 bases separating them. CDR3 protein: CASSRGAGAVQYF. The CDR3 nucleotides are TGCGCCAGCAGTAGAGGGGCAGGGGCTGTGCAGTACTTC.

The chain recombines TRBV4-3 with TRBJ2-2, with TRBD1 matching over 7 bases. The germline gives CDR1 LGHNA, CDR2 YSLEER. Trimming cost V 5 bases and J 6 bases; bases outside gene matches: 6. This CDR3 region has 14 residues. The CDR3 protein is CASSYDREPGELFF. The DNA of the CDR3 is TGCGCCAGCAGCTACGACAGGGAACCCGGGGAGCTGTTTTTT.

V gene TRBV28 combines with J gene TRBJ1-3, with D tentatively TRBD1 (6 bases). The CDR3 loop spans 16 amino acids. From germline, CDR1 is MDHEN and CDR2 SYDVKM. V lost 5 bases, J lost 2 bases, and 16 bases lay in between. The CDR3 coding sequence is TGTGCCAGCAGTCCATCCGGGACACGGACTGGAAACACCATATATTTT. Its translation: CASSPSGTRTGNTIYF.

The chain joins TRBV4-1 to TRBJ1-5, with D unresolved. Germline values: CDR1 MGHRA, CDR2 YSYEKL. This CDR3 has 17 residues. Trimming pared 0 bases from V and 0 bases from J, leaving 12 bases between. The CDR3 DNA is TGCGCCAGCAGCCAAGATACGGGATACTATAGCAATCAGCCCCAGCATTTT. This gives the protein CASSQDTGYYSNQPQHF.

This clone was seen only once. V gene TRBV19 combines with J gene TRBJ2-5; D might be TRBD2 (5 bases). Between the trimmed V and J ends, which lost 4 bases and 2 bases, there was a span of 11 bases. This CDR3 has 14 residues. The V gene's germline CDR1 is LNHDA and CDR2 SQIVND (reference sequence). CDR3 sequence reads: CASSREGRQETQYF. The CDR3 DNA is TGTGCCAGTAGTAGGGAAGGGAGACAAGAGACCCAGTACTTC.

The CDR3 loop is CASRGQGMNTEAFF. The CDR3 DNA reads as TGTGCCAGCAGGGGCCAGGGGATGAACACTGAAGCTTTCTTT. V usage is TRBV28 and J usage is TRBJ1-1, with a tentative D call TRBD1 (6 bases). Between the trimmed V and J ends, which lost 6 bases and 0 bases, there was a span of 11 bases. The V gene's germline CDR1 is MDHEN and CDR2 SYDVKM. The CDR3 has 14 residues.

The sample holds a few counts of this clone. This sequence joins TRBV27 and TRBJ1-6; D not certain. Trimming cost V 3 bases and J 4 bases, with 4 bases left between them. The germline gives CDR1 MNHEY, CDR2 SMNVEV (reference sequence). The CDR3 contains 13 residues. CDR3 sequence reads: CASSLIYNSPLHF. In DNA form, the CDR3 reads TGTGCCAGCAGTTTGATTTATAATTCACCCCTCCACTTT.

The chain links TRBV7-3 to TRBJ1-2; no clear D gene. Germline lookup yields CDR1 SGHTA and CDR2 FQGTGA. The CDR3 spans 13 residues. The V end lost 4 bases, the J end lost 0 bases, and 6 bases lay between the germline ends. In DNA form, the CDR3 reads TGTGCCAGCAGCTCTTCCCCTAACTATGGCTACACCTTC. Translating gives CASSSSPNYGYTF.

This chain uses TRBV7-9 with TRBJ2-7; D perhaps matches TRBD1 (5 bases). Germline V CDR1 and CDR2: SEHNR, FQNEAQ (reference sequence). The CDR3 sequence is 15 residues long. V was trimmed by 4 bases and J by 2 bases, leaving 15 bases between them. The CDR3 loop reads CASSSQGAGPYEQYF. CDR3 DNA: TGTGCCAGCAGCTCCCAAGGGGCAGGACCCTACGAGCAGTACTTC.

The chain employs TRBV6-5 and TRBJ1-2; possibly TRBD1 for D (6 bases). This CDR3 contains 13 residues. The germline gives CDR1 MNHEY, CDR2 SVGAGI. With 4 bases removed from V and 8 bases from J, the gap between germline ends came to 14 bases. CDR3 in DNA: TGTGCCAGCAGTTCGACGAGACAGGAGGGCTACACCTTC. Translated, it gives CASSSTRQEGYTF.

V gene TRBV30 combines with J gene TRBJ2-3; 13 bases map to TRBD2. CDR3 length: 15 amino acids. The germline V gene has CDR1 GTSNPN and CDR2 SVGIG (reference sequence). V was pared by 2 bases and J by 6 bases, with 5 bases of the junction left unmatched. The CDR3 DNA is TGTGCCTGGAGTAAACCGGGACTAGCGGGGGATACGCAGTATTTT. This sequence encodes CAWSKPGLAGDTQYF.

This sequence joins TRBV28 and TRBJ2-3; 7 positions match TRBD2. There are 14 residues in the CDR3. Trimming removed 2 bases from V and 1 base from J; junction bases left unmatched: 0. The germline V gene encodes CDR1 MDHEN and CDR2 SYDVKM. The CDR3, as DNA: TGTGCCAGCAGTTTACTAGCGGGCACAGATACGCAGTATTTT. The encoded protein is CASSLLAGTDTQYF.

The count of this clone is one. The CDR3 DNA follows: TGTGCCAGCAGTTCCAGAGGGAATTCACCCCTCCACTTT. Its protein is CASSSRGNSPLHF. The gene calls are TRBV27 and TRBJ1-6; D gene unclear. Germline assignment: CDR1 MNHEY and CDR2 SMNVEV (reference sequence). The CDR3 length is 13 residues. Trimming pared 4 bases from V and 7 bases from J, leaving 8 bases between.